This entry lists 4 T cell receptor beta chains sequenced from one sample in a study of blood T cell repertoires in COVID-19. Generated by immunoSEQ multiplex PCR, the TCRdb table keeps only in-frame clones and is missing some. The sample includes 150,000 to 200,000 clones, 82% seen only once; the top ten take 15% to 20%. The specimen was PBMCs or T cells enriched from blood (not recorded which). These receptor sequences come from a man aged 60 to 69 who had recovered from COVID-19.

The V and J genes are TRBV19 and TRBJ1-6, with 10 bases matching TRBD1. Germline V lookup: CDR1 LNHDA, CDR2 SQIVND (reference sequence). Trimming removed 5 bases from V and 5 bases from J; junction bases left unmatched: 9. The CDR3 length is 17 residues. CDR3 amino acids: CASSLLLDRGNNSPLHF. Here the CDR3 DNA reads TGTGCCAGTAGTCTCCTACTGGACAGGGGGAATAATTCACCCCTCCACTTT.

The chain is built from TRBV5-8 and TRBJ2-7, with 9 nucleotides matching TRBD2. J lost 2 bases, V lost 7 bases, and 4 bases had no gene match. Germline assignment: CDR1 SGHTS and CDR2 YDEGEE. This CDR3 is built from 13 residues. CDR3 sequence reads: CASGAGGPYEQYF. In DNA, the CDR3 is TGTGCCAGCGGGGCGGGAGGGCCCTACGAGCAGTACTTC. The variable domain in full, completed from reference TRBV5-8 and TRBJ2-7, reads EAGVTQSPTHLIKTRGQQATLRCSPISGHTSVYWYQQALGLGLQFLLWYDEGEERNRGNFPPRFSGRQFPNYSSELNVNALELEDSALYLCASGAGGPYEQYFGPGTRLTVT.

The V and J genes are TRBV6-9 and TRBJ1-5, with D possibly TRBD1 on 6 matching bases. V dropped 6 bases and J dropped 7 bases, with 22 bases sitting between them. This CDR3 contains 16 residues. Germline V CDR1 and CDR2: MNHGY, SVAAGI. CDR3 bases: TGTGCCAGCAGCCTCGTGGGGACAAGGAGGAGCCAGCCCCAGCATTTT. Translated: CASSLVGTRRSQPQHF.

This rearrangement joins TRBV18 to TRBJ1-1, with a weak D call TRBD1 (5 bases). Trimming took 1 base from V and 3 from J, leaving 9 bases between them. The germline V gene encodes CDR1 KGHSH and CDR2 LQKENI. The CDR3 runs 14 residues. CDR3 loop: CASSPLQGDTEAFF. The CDR3, as DNA: TGTGCCAGCTCACCACTGCAGGGCGACACTGAAGCTTTCTTT.